This T cell receptor (beta chain) was profiled in a study of cytomegalovirus exposure and HLA in healthy donors. Study-wide results and limits: An analysis done earlier found most TCR beta V segments productive about 87% or about 30% of the time.

The CDR3 runs 13 residues. Germline CDR1 MNHNS, CDR2 SASEGT. V lost 2 bases, J lost 9 bases, and 11 bases lay in between. Researchers ran the PCR with 60 Vbeta and 13 Jbeta primers. TCRdb's table, derived via immunoSEQ multiplex PCR, lists solely in-frame clones and lacks some. The sample yields approximately 180,000 clones, under 90% seen once. Worth noting for this clone: Its specificity is unknown.

Sequenced material: PBMCs. The clonotype comes from a young man in good health and CMV-seronegative. The gene calls are TRBV6-1 and TRBJ1-3; D is ambiguous. CDR3 in DNA: TGTGCCAGCAGTGAATACGGAGGAGGCACCATATATTTT. Residues: CASSEYGGGTIYF.